This record looks at one T cell receptor (beta chain) sequence and its context. The source of the sample is a study of blood T cell repertoires in COVID-19. Germline loops: CDR1 SGHDN, CDR2 FVKESK. The CDR3 loop spans 15 amino acids. The V end was cut by 1 base, the J end by 5 bases, with 14 bases between. Produced via immunoSEQ multiplex PCR; TCRdb's table is partial and in-frame only. The sample lists 150,000 to 200,000 clones, around 86% seen once, with approximately 0.6% in the top ten. Material: peripheral blood. The gene calls are TRBV14 and TRBJ2-5; tentatively, D is TRBD1 (5 bases). The sequence derives from a man in his sixties with COVID-19, enrolled during active disease. DNA of the CDR3: TGTGCCAGCAGCCAAGGGCGACAAGGGGCGGAGACCCAGTACTTC. It yields the protein CASSQGRQGAETQYF.